The present TCR beta chain was sequenced within a study of cytomegalovirus exposure and HLA in healthy donors. Study-level results: The study designated 150 to 200 TCR beta chains cytomegalovirus-associated.

With respect to this clone: Its target is not known.

Profiled with immunoSEQ multiplex PCR; TCRdb holds only in-frame clones, not every one. The table lists about 73,000 clones, about 95% of them singletons. This CDR3 is built from 12 residues. The V end lost 1 base, the J end lost 13 bases, and 12 bases lay between the germline ends. Per the germline V gene, CDR1 is SGHAT and CDR2 is FQNNGV. This receptor was taken from a man aged 18 to 30 in good health and CMV-seronegative. V gene TRBV11-2 combines with J gene TRBJ2-3, with D maybe TRBD2 (6 bases). Material: PBMCs. CDR3 residues: CASSLGGTGEYF. The CDR3 DNA reads TGTGCCAGCAGCTTAGGAGGAACGGGGGAGTATTTT.